The 10 T cell receptor beta chains below were found in one sample sequenced in a study of PD-L1 blockade in urothelial cancer. The data were produced by immunoSEQ multiplex PCR, yet TCRdb's version contains in-frame clones alone and is incomplete. The table includes roughly 90,000 clones, 85% to 95% detected once. The sample here was PBMCs, taken around atezolizumab (anti-PD-L1) treatment. The receptors come from a man aged 55 to 70 with urothelial cancer.

The chain employs TRBV7-9 and TRBJ1-2, with D maybe TRBD1 (5 bases). Trimming took off 1 base at V and 9 bases at J, with 21 bases between the two ends. CDR3 length equals 16 residues. From germline, CDR1 is SEHNR and CDR2 FQNEAQ (reference sequence). CDR3 region: CASSLEGMSQGGRYTF. In DNA, the CDR3 is TGTGCCAGCAGCTTAGAGGGGATGAGTCAGGGTGGCCGCTACACCTTC.

J is TRBJ2-7 and V is TRBV5-4, with 9 bases matching TRBD1. This CDR3 comprises 14 residues. Per the germline V gene, CDR1 is SGHNT and CDR2 is YYREEE (reference sequence). J was trimmed by 12 bases and V by 3 bases; bases with no gene match: 13. CDR3: CASSSTGTGNPPYF. CDR3 nucleotides: TGTGCCAGCAGCTCCACCGGGACAGGGAACCCTCCGTACTTC.

The chain is built from TRBV11-3 and TRBJ2-2, with no clear D. Germline values: CDR1 SGHNT, CDR2 YENEEA. Trimming removed 5 bases from V and 4 bases from J, with 11 bases in between. The CDR3 contains 14 residues. In DNA, the CDR3 is TGTGCCAGCAGCCCCGCCGGTGGCACCGGGGAGCTGTTTTTT. It is translated as CASSPAGGTGELFF.

The chain employs TRBV28 and TRBJ1-4; maybe TRBD1 (6 bases). The germline CDR1 and CDR2 sequences are MDHEN and SYDVKM. V lost 5 bases and J 8 bases, leaving 18 bases between the germline ends. This CDR3 region has 15 residues. This CDR3 is CASSLAGGGSEKLFF. The DNA of the CDR3 is TGTGCCAGCAGTCTCGCAGGCGGGGGCTCCGAAAAACTGTTTTTT.

The V and J genes are TRBV27 and TRBJ2-1, with 13 bases that match TRBD2. The germline V gene encodes CDR1 MNHEY and CDR2 SMNVEV (reference sequence). The V gene end was trimmed by 5 bases and the J gene end by 4 bases; junction bases not matched to a gene: 5. The CDR3 has 16 amino acids. The CDR3 protein is CASSKMTSGGYNEQFF. CDR3 nucleotides: TGTGCCAGCAGTAAAATGACTAGCGGGGGGTACAATGAGCAGTTCTTC.

As DNA, the CDR3 is TGTGCCAGCTCACCGTCCCAGGGGGCAGTCGAGCAGTACTTC. It yields the protein CASSPSQGAVEQYF. The rearrangement uses TRBV18 and TRBJ2-7; TRBD1 matches at 8 bases. Germline V gene lookup returns CDR1 KGHSH and CDR2 LQKENI. The CDR3 consists of 14 residues. Trimming cost V 3 bases and J 6 bases; bases outside gene matches: 7.

The CDR3 is CASSVATRGGGETQYF. The CDR3 coding sequence is TGTGCCAGCAGCGTAGCAACGCGGGGAGGGGGAGAGACCCAGTACTTC. The genes are TRBV9 and TRBJ2-5, with a possible D match to TRBD2 (7 bases). Looked up from germline, CDR1 is SGDLS and CDR2 is YYNGEE. Trimming pared 0 bases from V and 4 bases from J, leaving 16 bases between. CDR3 length: 16 amino acids.

The table lists this clone with a count of one. The chain is built from TRBV5-6 and TRBJ1-2; 9 positions agree with TRBD1. From germline, CDR1 is SGHDT and CDR2 YYEEEE. V trimming: 5 bases; J trimming: 4 bases; junction bases outside the gene matches: 6. This CDR3 region has 14 residues. The DNA of the CDR3 is TGTGCCAGCAGTATTGGGACAGGGATCTATGGCTACACCTTC. This sequence encodes CASSIGTGIYGYTF.

This clone appeared a single time. For the CDR3, the DNA is TGCGCCAGCAGCGCGGGGGGGCCGGAGACCCAGTACTTC. As protein: CASSAGGPETQYF. This chain links TRBV5-1 with TRBJ2-5, with TRBD2 matching 9 bases. V lost 4 bases to trimming and J lost 5 bases; unmatched junction nucleotides: 3. The germline CDR1 and CDR2 sequences are SGHRS and YFSETQ. The CDR3 covers 13 residues.

In this sample, this clone turned up once. The chain combines TRBV5-4 with TRBJ2-5; D not certain. The CDR3 loop spans 12 amino acids. The germline V and J ends were trimmed by 2 bases and 2 bases, with 4 bases remaining between them. Germline-derived CDR1 and CDR2 are SGHNT and YYREEE (reference sequence). The CDR3 reads CASSFPQETQYF. The CDR3 DNA follows: TGTGCCAGCAGCTTCCCGCAAGAGACCCAGTACTTC.